This TCR beta chain was recorded in a study of early T cells in non-severe SARS-CoV-2 infection. CDR1 and CDR2 (germline): SGHRS, YFSETQ. CDR3 length equals 14 residues. V was trimmed by 2 bases and J by 8 bases, leaving 13 bases between them. This clonotype was detected ten times or more. Individual cDNA molecules received unique molecular identifiers during library preparation. TCRdb redid the calling of the 5' RACE reads with MiXCR, one entry per CDR3 protein. The data hold almost 45,000 distinct CDR3 sequences, with approximately 6% observed a single time. The sequence derives from an adult who was a healthcare worker with PCR-confirmed SARS-CoV-2 infection or an uninfected control (not recorded which). Sequencing input: whole blood. The chain uses TRBV5-1 and TRBJ1-4, with a tentative D call TRBD1 (6 bases). For the CDR3, the DNA is TGCGCCAGCAGCTTAGGGGACAAGAAGGAAAAACTGTTTTTT. Protein sequence: CASSLGDKKEKLFF.